Listed below are T cell receptor beta chains from one sample, sequenced in a study of T cells in Graves' hyperthyroidism and ophthalmopathy. MiXCR, run by TCRdb on the multiplex PCR reads, gives a single entry per CDR3 protein. The sample records approximately 40,000 distinct CDR3 sequences, roughly 52% being singletons. The sequencing sample was made of blood. These receptors all stem from a man aged 35-49 years with Graves' ophthalmopathy. The CDR3 runs from the conserved cysteine through the conserved F or W. D genes are given only for firm matches. Only part of the rows carry a size: once, few, many, or a class if the clone is expanded.

J,V,size,D,DNA,CDR3
TRBJ2-7,TRBV12-3/TRBV12-4,.,.,TGTGCCAGCAGGGCAGTGGGGGCCCCCGGTGAGCAGTACTTC,CASRAVGAPGEQYF
TRBJ1-5,TRBV7-8,.,.,.,CASSFPRAGDNEKLFFGSGTQHF
TRBJ2-7,TRBV7-6,medium-sized,TRBD2,TGTGCCAGCAGCTTAGCGACAGGCGGGAGGGCCTCCTACGAGCAGTACTTC,CASSLATGGRASYEQYF
TRBJ1-2,TRBV20-1,many,.,TGCAGTGCCGCGACCAAGAGTAACTATGGCTACACCTTC,CSAATKSNYGYTF
TRBJ2-3,TRBV20-1,.,TRBD2,TGCGGTGCCAGAGCCCCTGGCGGGGGGCCCCATGCGCAGTATTTT,CGARAPGGGPHAQYF
TRBJ1-2,TRBV28,many,.,TGTGCCAGCAGTTCACTCCCTGAGCCTAACTATGGCTACACCTTC,CASSSLPEPNYGYTF
TRBJ2-7,TRBV20-1,.,TRBD1,TGCAGTGCTAGGGGACAGACCTACGAGCAGTACTTC,CSARGQTYEQYF
TRBJ1-1,TRBV19,.,.,TGTGCCAGTAGTCTTATACGCGGGGGCTACACTGAAGCTTTCTTT,CASSLIRGGYTEAFF
TRBJ2-1,TRBV9,.,TRBD1,TGTGCCAGCAGCGTTCGACAGGGGGGGGGTGGAGAGCAGTTCTTC,CASSVRQGGGGEQFF
TRBJ2-1,TRBV20-1,.,TRBD1,TGCAGTGCTAGAGATGGGGACAGGGGGGACTACAATGAGCAGTTCTTC,CSARDGDRGDYNEQFF
TRBJ2-7,TRBV19,many,.,TGTGCCAGTAGTACGGCCTACGAGCAGTACTTC,CASSTAYEQYF
TRBJ1-2,TRBV12-3/TRBV12-4,many,TRBD1,TGTGCCAGTAAGGGGGCTGGTGGCTACACCTTC,CASKGAGGYTF
TRBJ1-4,TRBV19,.,.,TGTGCCGGTACCCGGGCTTCTGCAACTAATGAGAAACTGTTTTTT,CAGTRASATNEKLFF
TRBJ2-7,TRBV2,.,TRBD2,TGTGCCAGTAATAGCGGGGGGTCCTACGAGCAGTACTTC,CASNSGGSYEQYF
TRBJ2-5,TRBV3-1,.,TRBD1,TGTGCCAGCAGCCCGACAGGGGGCGGGGAGACCCAGTACTTC,CASSPTGGGETQYF
TRBJ2-3,TRBV7-6,.,TRBD1,TGTGCCAGCAGCTTACAGGGGGCACGGCCAGGTACGCAGTATTTT,CASSLQGARPGTQYF
TRBJ2-3,TRBV29-1,.,TRBD1,TGCAGCGCCGAAGAGGGGGCGGGTACAGATACGCAGTATTTT,CSAEEGAGTDTQYF
TRBJ2-3,TRBV9,many,.,TGTGCCAGCACCCTCGGGACTGGGGGAGATACGCAGTATTTT,CASTLGTGGDTQYF
TRBJ1-2,TRBV15,.,TRBD1,TGTGCCACCAGCAGAGATCCACGACAGGGGGCGACTGGCTACACCTTC,CATSRDPRQGATGYTF
TRBJ2-7,TRBV7-3,once,TRBD1,TGTGCCACCGGGACAGGGTTATCCTACGAGCAGTACTTC,CATGTGLSYEQYF
TRBJ2-5,TRBV2,.,TRBD2,TGTGCCACCCGACAGGGCGGGGGGGGCGAGACCCAGTACTTC,CATRQGGGGETQYF
TRBJ2-6,TRBV5-4,many,TRBD1,TGTGCCAGCAGCGCCCGGACAGGGCTTATCTCTGGGGCCAACGTCCTGACTTTC,CASSARTGLISGANVLTF
TRBJ2-3,TRBV27,many,.,TGTGCCAGCAGTTCCAGCGGCGCGATGGCGGATACGCAGTATTTT,CASSSSGAMADTQYF
TRBJ2-1,TRBV2,.,.,TGTGCCAGCGTAAAGATTGAATACAATGAGCAGTTCTTC,CASVKIEYNEQFF
TRBJ2-7,TRBV20-1,.,TRBD2,TGCAGTGCTAGCGGGACTAGCGACTACGAGCAGTACTTC,CSASGTSDYEQYF
TRBJ1-1,TRBV28,many,.,TGTGCCAGCATCCTGCCACCCGACGGAGCTTTCTTT,CASILPPDGAFF
TRBJ2-6,TRBV19,.,.,TGTGCCAGTAGTATAGGCCTCTCTGGGGCCAACGTCCTGACTTTC,CASSIGLSGANVLTF
TRBJ1-2,TRBV19,.,.,TGTGCCAGTAGCCAAAGTATTACTTGGCAGGGCTACACCTTC,CASSQSITWQGYTF
TRBJ1-2,TRBV19,.,.,TGTGCCAGTACGCCCTTATGTGCTAACTATGGCTACACCTTC,CASTPLCANYGYTF
TRBJ2-7,TRBV15,.,.,TGTGCCACCAGCAGTTTAGTCGAGTACGAGCAGTACTTC,CATSSLVEYEQYF
TRBJ2-2,TRBV20-1,.,.,TGCAGTGTCCCCGTAGCGCCCCCTTCCGGGGAGCTGTTTTTT,CSVPVAPPSGELFF
TRBJ1-1,TRBV2,many,TRBD1,TGTGCCAGCAATGGCCGACAGGGAGGTATGAACACTGAAGCTTTCTTT,CASNGRQGGMNTEAFF
TRBJ2-2,TRBV19,.,.,TGTGCCAGTAGTTTCGTAGGAGGGCAGCGAGGCGAGCTGTTTTTT,CASSFVGGQRGELFF
TRBJ2-5,TRBV20-1,.,.,TGCAGTGCTAGTGGGGGGCCAAACCTAGAGACCCAGTACTTC,CSASGGPNLETQYF
TRBJ1-4,TRBV7-2,few,TRBD1,TGTGCCAGCGGTAGGACAGGGGGCCACGAAAAACTGTTTTTT,CASGRTGGHEKLFF
TRBJ2-7,TRBV20-1,medium-sized,.,TGCAGTGCTAGCGCCGAGCAGTACTTC,CSASAEQYF
TRBJ1-5,TRBV19,.,.,TGTGCCAGTAGTCCTCGGAGGGGAAGCAATCAGCCCCAGCATTTT,CASSPRRGSNQPQHF
TRBJ2-7,TRBV4-1,.,.,TGCGCCAGCAGCCAAGGGGGCAGGGCGTACGAGCAGTACTTC,CASSQGGRAYEQYF
TRBJ2-1,TRBV6-5,many,.,TGTGCCAGCAGACGAACGTCCCCGGGGGACAATGAGCAGTTCTTC,CASRRTSPGDNEQFF
TRBJ2-7,TRBV19,.,.,.,CASTSGPGYQRGEQYF
TRBJ2-7,TRBV7-8,.,.,TGTGCTACGCTAACCGGACAGGAGCAGTACTTC,CATLTGQEQYF
TRBJ2-1,TRBV19,.,.,TGTGCCAGTAGCCCTGGGCTAGCTAAACGCCGGGGTGAGCGGTTCTTC,CASSPGLAKRRGERFF
TRBJ2-1,TRBV7-8,.,TRBD1,TGTGCCAGCAGCTTAGGGACAGGGGTTCTGAATGAGCAGTTCTTC,CASSLGTGVLNEQFF
TRBJ2-2,TRBV6-5,.,TRBD1,TGTGCCAGCAGTTCGAGAGGGGGCGCGCTGTTTTTT,CASSSRGGALFF
TRBJ2-3,TRBV5-1,.,TRBD1,TGCGCCAGCAGCTTCCAGACAGGGGGCTCGGATGAGCAGTATTTT,CASSFQTGGSDEQYF
TRBJ2-3,TRBV7-8,.,.,TGTGCCGGCAGCTACATAGGAGGAGATACGCAGTATTTT,CAGSYIGGDTQYF
TRBJ1-1,TRBV20-1,.,.,TGCAGTGCTCTTAGCGGTCCAACCGAAGCTTTCTTT,CSALSGPTEAFF
TRBJ1-2,TRBV24-1,medium-sized,.,TGTGCCACCAGTGATTCAGACTATGGCTACACCTTC,CATSDSDYGYTF
TRBJ2-1,TRBV25-1,.,TRBD1,TGTGCTAGAGGTTTCGGAACTCGCCAGGGGGCTATCGAGCAGTTCTTC,CARGFGTRQGAIEQFF